This is a list of T cell receptor beta chains from one sample in a study of shared clonotypes between healthy human individuals. Method: immunoSEQ multiplex PCR; TCRdb's copy keeps in-frame clones and lacks some. Altogether 730,000 or so clones are present, about three quarters being singletons, with the ten largest covering about 1.7%. Sequencing used memory CD4+ T cells sorted from blood. These receptors were obtained from a woman younger than 45 in good health. Each CDR3 is given with its conserved first and last residue. D genes are given only for firm matches. Expanded clones are given a class, and other clones once, few, many or no size at all.

clone_size	v_call	d_call	j_call	cdr3_aa	cdr3_nt
NA	TRBV5-1	TRBD2	TRBJ2-3	CASSPLTSGTDTQYF	TGCGCCAGCAGCCCGTTGACTAGCGGAACAGATACGCAGTATTTT
NA	TRBV10-2	NA	TRBJ2-7	CASRLDLASYEQYF	TGCGCCAGCAGGCTGGACTTAGCATCCTACGAGCAGTACTTC
NA	TRBV6-1	NA	TRBJ1-5	CASSAFGGLDQPQHF	TGTGCCAGCAGCGCATTCGGGGGCTTGGATCAGCCCCAGCATTTT
NA	TRBV15	NA	TRBJ1-3	CATSRGGTGNTIYF	TGTGCCACCAGCAGAGGGGGAACTGGAAACACCATATATTTT
NA	TRBV28	NA	TRBJ1-1	CASRRPGMGDTEAFF	TGTGCCAGCAGACGCCCGGGGATGGGGGACACTGAAGCTTTCTTT
NA	TRBV28	NA	TRBJ1-6	CASDPANLNSPLHF	TGTGCCAGCGACCCCGCGAACCTTAATTCACCCCTCCACTTT
NA	TRBV27	NA	TRBJ2-5	CASTKLGKQETQYF	TGTGCCAGCACCAAACTAGGAAAACAAGAGACCCAGTACTTC
NA	TRBV28	NA	TRBJ1-3	CASSWGGATGIGNTIYF	TGTGCCAGCAGCTGGGGGGGAGCCACAGGGATCGGAAACACCATATATTTT
NA	TRBV27	NA	TRBJ2-7	CASSTGSSYEQYF	TGTGCCAGCAGTACGGGGAGCTCCTACGAGCAGTACTTC
NA	TRBV28	TRBD1	TRBJ1-2	CASSSSPGGYGYTF	TGTGCCAGCAGTTCTTCTCCAGGGGGCTATGGCTACACCTTC
NA	TRBV30	NA	TRBJ1-1	CALRKGLDTEAFF	TGTGCCCTCCGAAAGGGTCTTGACACTGAAGCTTTCTTT
few	TRBV27	NA	TRBJ1-1	CASSLSGWSTEAFF	TGTGCCAGCAGTTTATCGGGGTGGAGCACTGAAGCTTTCTTT
NA	TRBV28	NA	TRBJ2-7	CASMRDSYEQYF	TGTGCCAGCATGCGGGACAGCTACGAGCAGTACTTC
NA	TRBV7-2	NA	TRBJ1-3	CASSPARGGTIYF	TGTGCCAGCAGCCCCGCGAGGGGGGGCACCATATATTTT
NA	TRBV4-1	TRBD2	TRBJ2-2	CASSQGPGTSGARGTGELFF	TGCGCCAGCAGCCAAGGGCCCGGGACTAGCGGGGCTCGGGGCACCGGGGAGCTGTTTTTT
NA	TRBV14	TRBD2	TRBJ2-3	CASSRPGLAGIDTQYF	TGTGCCAGCAGCCGCCCGGGACTAGCGGGAATAGATACGCAGTATTTT
NA	TRBV4-1	NA	TRBJ1-4	CASSQVAGQYNEKLFF	TGCGCCAGCAGCCAGGTAGCAGGACAGTATAATGAAAAACTGTTTTTT
NA	TRBV29-1	TRBD2	TRBJ2-7	CSVSGLAVPSYEQYF	TGCAGCGTATCGGGACTAGCTGTCCCCTCCTACGAGCAGTACTTC
NA	TRBV2	NA	TRBJ1-5	CASSVTGRSQPQHF	TGTGCCAGCAGTGTAACAGGGAGGAGTCAGCCCCAGCATTTT
NA	TRBV5-1	NA	TRBJ1-1	CASSLVAREPEAFF	TGCGCCAGCAGCTTGGTTGCCAGGGAACCTGAAGCTTTCTTT
once	TRBV28	NA	TRBJ2-1	CASHRIYNEQFF	TGTGCCAGCCACAGAATCTACAATGAGCAGTTCTTC
NA	TRBV28	NA	TRBJ2-7	CASSQSRLEQYF	TGTGCCAGCAGCCAGAGCCGGTTGGAGCAGTACTTC
few	TRBV2	TRBD1	TRBJ2-6	CASSDGTARSGANVLTF	TGTGCCAGCAGTGATGGGACAGCCCGCTCTGGGGCCAACGTCCTGACTTTC
NA	TRBV7-2	NA	TRBJ2-7	CASSSAYGVGEQYF	TGTGCCAGCAGCTCAGCATACGGTGTTGGGGAGCAGTACTTC
few	TRBV29-1	TRBD2	TRBJ2-5	CSVDRGGQETQYF	TGCAGCGTTGACCGGGGGGGGCAAGAGACCCAGTACTTC
NA	TRBV27	NA	TRBJ2-5	CASSLLSGSGTQYF	TGTGCCAGCAGTTTACTGAGTGGGAGTGGGACCCAGTACTTC
NA	TRBV10-3	NA	TRBJ2-1	CAISDLERTGQEQFF	TGTGCCATCAGTGACCTAGAGAGAACAGGGCAGGAGCAGTTCTTC
NA	TRBV30	NA	TRBJ1-3	CAWSVGGGNTIYF	TGTGCCTGGAGTGTAGGGGGTGGAAACACCATATATTTT
NA	TRBV5-1	TRBD1	TRBJ1-2	CASSFDQRTGGGYTF	TGCGCCAGCAGCTTTGATCAAAGGACAGGGGGAGGCTACACCTTC
NA	TRBV27	NA	TRBJ2-3	CASSSLGAATDTQYF	TGTGCCAGCAGTTCTCTTGGGGCGGCCACAGATACGCAGTATTTT
NA	TRBV19	TRBD1	TRBJ1-5	CASSHGDRGRPQHF	TGTGCCAGTAGTCACGGGGACAGGGGTCGGCCCCAGCATTTT
NA	TRBV6-1	NA	TRBJ2-1	CASRTDGALFNEQFF	TGTGCCAGCAGGACGGACGGAGCCCTCTTTAATGAGCAGTTCTTC
many	TRBV5-1	NA	TRBJ1-5	CASSPGGEEPQHF	TGCGCCAGCAGCCCTGGGGGCGAAGAGCCCCAGCATTTT
NA	TRBV28	NA	TRBJ2-3	CASWTPLTSTDTQYF	TGTGCCAGCTGGACCCCCCTGACTAGCACAGATACGCAGTATTTT
NA	TRBV19	NA	TRBJ1-3	CASSPPGHLLSGNTIYF	TGTGCCAGTAGTCCTCCGGGACACCTCCTCTCTGGAAACACCATATATTTT
few	TRBV28	NA	TRBJ2-7	CASSSTSYEQYF	TGTGCCAGCAGTTCGACCTCCTACGAGCAGTACTTC
NA	TRBV11-2	NA	TRBJ2-2	CASSLGGPGSTGELFF	TGTGCCAGCAGCTTAGGAGGGCCAGGGAGCACCGGGGAGCTGTTTTTT
many	TRBV25-1	TRBD2	TRBJ2-5	CASTYGGSWSQETQYF	TGTGCCAGCACCTACGGGGGGTCTTGGAGCCAAGAGACCCAGTACTTC
once	TRBV4-2	NA	TRBJ2-5	CASSQVGAQETQYF	TGTGCCAGCAGCCAAGTGGGGGCTCAAGAGACCCAGTACTTC
NA	TRBV27	NA	TRBJ1-1	CASRQRTVLNTEAFF	TGTGCCAGCAGACAGAGGACAGTGTTGAACACTGAAGCTTTCTTT
NA	TRBV2	TRBD1	TRBJ1-4	CASSVQGANEKLFF	TGTGCCAGCAGTGTTCAGGGGGCTAATGAAAAACTGTTTTTT
NA	TRBV29-1	TRBD2	TRBJ2-3	CSVIPGLAGGDTQYF	TGCAGCGTCATACCGGGACTAGCGGGAGGAGATACGCAGTATTTT
NA	TRBV7-6	NA	TRBJ2-5	CASSFRERGTQYF	TGTGCCAGCAGCTTTCGGGAGAGAGGGACCCAGTACTTC
NA	TRBV14	TRBD1	TRBJ1-2	CASSQWATGTEVGGGYTF	TGTGCCAGCAGCCAATGGGCCACAGGGACAGAAGTTGGGGGCGGCTACACCTTC
NA	TRBV7-2	TRBD2	TRBJ2-1	CASSLWLAEHNEQFF	TGTGCCAGCAGCTTATGGCTAGCGGAGCACAATGAGCAGTTCTTC
NA	TRBV7-2	NA	TRBJ2-1	CASSLWGEWINEQFF	TGTGCCAGCAGCTTGTGGGGAGAGTGGATTAATGAGCAGTTCTTC
NA	TRBV2	NA	TRBJ2-1	CASSLQGSLYNEQFF	TGTGCCAGCAGCTTACAGGGATCCCTATACAATGAGCAGTTCTTC
NA	TRBV7-2	NA	TRBJ1-3	CASSLARGYSGNTIYF	TGTGCCAGCAGCTTAGCGAGGGGCTACTCTGGAAACACCATATATTTT
NA	TRBV27	NA	TRBJ2-1	CASKMRGTYNEQFF	TGTGCCAGCAAGATGCGGGGTACCTACAATGAGCAGTTCTTC
NA	TRBV7-2	TRBD2	TRBJ2-1	CASSSPGLAGEDGFF	TGTGCCAGCAGCTCCCCGGGACTAGCGGGAGAGGATGGGTTCTTC
NA	TRBV10-3	NA	TRBJ1-5	CAISGGARNQPQHF	TGTGCCATCAGTGGGGGGGCACGGAATCAGCCCCAGCATTTT
NA	TRBV5-6	NA	TRBJ1-4	CASSLHGRTTNEKLFF	TGTGCCAGCAGCTTACACGGGAGGACTACTAATGAAAAACTGTTTTTT
NA	TRBV7-9	NA	TRBJ1-4	CASSFREKLFF	TGTGCCAGCAGCTTCCGGGAAAAACTGTTTTTT